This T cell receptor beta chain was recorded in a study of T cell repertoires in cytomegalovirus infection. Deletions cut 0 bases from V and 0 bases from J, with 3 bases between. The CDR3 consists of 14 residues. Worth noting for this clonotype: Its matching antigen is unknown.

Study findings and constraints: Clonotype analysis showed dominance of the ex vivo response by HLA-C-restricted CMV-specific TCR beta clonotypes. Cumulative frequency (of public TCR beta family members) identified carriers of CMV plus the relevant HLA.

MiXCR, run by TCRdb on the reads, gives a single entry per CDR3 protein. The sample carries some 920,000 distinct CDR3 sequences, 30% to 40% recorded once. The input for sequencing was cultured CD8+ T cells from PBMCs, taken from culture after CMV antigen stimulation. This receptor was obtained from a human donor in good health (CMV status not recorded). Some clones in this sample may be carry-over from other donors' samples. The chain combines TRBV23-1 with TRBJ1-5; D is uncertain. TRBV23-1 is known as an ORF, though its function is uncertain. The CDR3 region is CASSQSTSNQPQHF. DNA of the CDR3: TGCGCCAGCAGTCAATCAACTAGCAATCAGCCCCAGCATTTT.